The rows below give T cell receptor beta chains drawn from one sample of a study of cytotoxic CD8 clonotypes in ibrutinib-treated CLL. TCRdb's table, derived via immunoSEQ multiplex PCR, lists solely in-frame clones and lacks some. The sample shows under 150,000 clones, 80% of them seen only once. The specimen comprised PBMCs, sampled after 36 months of ibrutinib treatment. These receptors all come from a human donor with chronic lymphocytic leukemia. CDR3s include the opening cysteine and the closing phenylalanine or tryptophan. The order of the fields is J gene, V gene, D gene, clone size, CDR3 protein, CDR3 DNA. D genes are given only for firm matches. Only part of the rows carry a size: once, few, many, or a class if the clone is expanded.

J: TRBJ2-6
V: TRBV29-1
D: .
size: .
CDR3: CSVEPPKLGANVLTF
DNA: TGCAGCGTTGAACCTCCCAAACTTGGGGCCAACGTCCTGACTTTC

J: TRBJ2-5
V: TRBV2
D: .
size: .
CDR3: CATSAGHQETQYF
DNA: TGTGCCACCTCGGCGGGTCACCAAGAGACCCAGTACTTC

J: TRBJ2-7
V: TRBV2
D: TRBD2
size: .
CDR3: CASNRLAPYEQYF
DNA: TGTGCCAGCAATAGACTAGCGCCATACGAGCAGTACTTC

J: TRBJ1-2
V: TRBV7-9
D: .
size: .
CDR3: CASSLSTANYGYTF
DNA: TGTGCCAGCAGCTTATCCACAGCTAACTATGGCTACACCTTC

J: TRBJ1-6
V: TRBV5-4
D: .
size: few
CDR3: CASSLFGADSPLHF
DNA: TGTGCCAGCAGCTTGTTCGGGGCTGACTCACCCCTCCACTTT

J: TRBJ2-3
V: TRBV7-7
D: .
size: .
CDR3: CASSAGGGGKTDTQYF
DNA: TGTGCCAGCAGCGCAGGTGGAGGGGGGAAGACAGATACGCAGTATTTT

J: TRBJ2-1
V: TRBV5-4
D: TRBD2
size: .
CDR3: CASSLDAGAPYNEQFF
DNA: TGTGCCAGCAGCTTGGACGCGGGAGCCCCCTACAATGAGCAGTTCTTC

J: TRBJ2-5
V: TRBV9
D: TRBD2
size: .
CDR3: CASSEGLGPETQYF
DNA: TGTGCCAGCAGCGAGGGACTAGGGCCAGAGACCCAGTACTTC

J: TRBJ1-6
V: TRBV28
D: .
size: .
CDR3: CASSSPPRANSPLHF
DNA: TGTGCCAGCAGTTCACCGCCAAGAGCTAACTCACCCCTCCACTTT

J: TRBJ1-6
V: TRBV10-3
D: TRBD1
size: .
CDR3: CAISGGQGYSPLHF
DNA: TGTGCCATCAGTGGGGGACAGGGTTATTCACCCCTCCACTTT

J: TRBJ2-7
V: TRBV7-2
D: TRBD1
size: .
CDR3: CASSLGGTGGVVGEQYF
DNA: TGTGCCAGCAGCTTAGGTGGGACAGGGGGCGTTGTAGGCGAGCAGTACTTC

J: TRBJ2-7
V: TRBV30
D: .
size: .
CDR3: CAWSQGYEQYF
DNA: TGTGCCTGGAGTCAAGGTTACGAGCAGTACTTC

J: TRBJ1-2
V: TRBV5-4
D: TRBD1
size: .
CDR3: CASKDRSPYGYTF
DNA: TGTGCCAGCAAGGACAGGAGCCCCTATGGCTACACCTTC

J: TRBJ1-5
V: TRBV18
D: TRBD1
size: .
CDR3: CASSPGTGSNQPQHF
DNA: TGTGCCAGCTCACCAGGGACAGGGTCAAATCAGCCCCAGCATTTT

J: TRBJ2-7
V: TRBV12-5
D: TRBD1
size: .
CDR3: CASGWGTGLEEQYF
DNA: TGTGCTAGTGGTTGGGGGACAGGGCTTGAAGAGCAGTACTTC

J: TRBJ1-5
V: TRBV30
D: .
size: .
CDR3: CAWAADGNQPQHF
DNA: TGTGCCTGGGCCGCCGACGGCAATCAGCCCCAGCATTTT

J: TRBJ2-7
V: TRBV7-8
D: .
size: .
CDR3: CASSLEASPRGGYEQYF
DNA: TGTGCCAGCAGCTTAGAAGCATCCCCCCGTGGGGGATACGAGCAGTACTTC

J: TRBJ1-2
V: TRBV14
D: .
size: few
CDR3: CASSHDSSYGYTF
DNA: TGTGCCAGCAGCCACGACAGCAGCTATGGCTACACCTTC

J: TRBJ1-2
V: TRBV7-9
D: .
size: .
CDR3: CASSPRGAYGYTF
DNA: TGTGCCAGCAGCCCCAGGGGTGCCTATGGCTACACCTTC

J: TRBJ2-7
V: TRBV7-9
D: .
size: .
CDR3: CASSLAGGRGYEQYF
DNA: TGTGCCAGCAGCCTGGCCGGGGGCCGGGGTTACGAGCAGTACTTC

J: TRBJ2-3
V: TRBV6-5
D: TRBD2
size: .
CDR3: CASSYGLAGARDTQYF
DNA: TGTGCCAGCAGTTACGGTCTAGCGGGAGCAAGAGATACGCAGTATTTT

J: TRBJ1-5
V: TRBV28
D: .
size: once
CDR3: CASSPGVQGIQPQHF
DNA: TGTGCCAGCAGTCCCGGGGTCCAAGGTATTCAGCCCCAGCATTTT

J: TRBJ1-5
V: TRBV5-1
D: .
size: .
CDR3: CASSLTHNQPQHF
DNA: TGCGCCAGCAGCTTAACACATAATCAGCCCCAGCATTTT

J: TRBJ1-5
V: TRBV6-5
D: .
size: .
CDR3: CASSWGTNQPQHF
DNA: TGTGCCAGCAGTTGGGGGACCAATCAGCCCCAGCATTTT

J: TRBJ1-4
V: TRBV19
D: TRBD1
size: .
CDR3: CASTDREGEKLFF
DNA: TGTGCCAGCACGGACAGGGAAGGTGAAAAACTGTTTTTT

J: TRBJ2-7
V: TRBV18
D: TRBD1
size: .
CDR3: CASSPGQGGEQYF
DNA: TGTGCCAGCTCTCCGGGACAGGGCGGCGAGCAGTACTTC

J: TRBJ1-5
V: TRBV5-1
D: .
size: .
CDR3: CASSLGTPPGNQPQHF
DNA: TGCGCCAGCAGCTTGGGGACTCCCCCAGGCAATCAGCCCCAGCATTTT

J: TRBJ2-2
V: TRBV7-3
D: .
size: .
CDR3: CASSFGTGELFF
DNA: TGTGCCAGCAGCTTCGGAACCGGGGAGCTGTTTTTT

J: TRBJ1-2
V: TRBV25-1
D: .
size: .
CDR3: CASSRYGGRLDGYTF
DNA: TGTGCCAGCAGTCGATACGGAGGCAGACTGGATGGCTACACCTTC

J: TRBJ1-2
V: TRBV30
D: .
size: .
CDR3: CAWSSGFPPNYGYTF
DNA: TGTGCCTGGAGTAGCGGTTTCCCTCCTAACTATGGCTACACCTTC

J: TRBJ1-3
V: TRBV18
D: .
size: .
CDR3: CASSPSGLPELTIYF
DNA: TGTGCCAGCTCACCTTCGGGACTGCCTGAGCTCACCATATATTTT

J: TRBJ2-7
V: TRBV18
D: .
size: once
CDR3: CASSPTQDHEQYF
DNA: TGTGCCAGCTCACCAACCCAGGACCACGAGCAGTACTTC

J: TRBJ1-5
V: TRBV5-6
D: .
size: few
CDR3: CASSLRPGHQPQHF
DNA: TGTGCCAGCAGCTTGAGGCCGGGACATCAGCCCCAGCATTTT

J: TRBJ2-1
V: TRBV10-2
D: .
size: .
CDR3: CASSELDEQFF
DNA: TGCGCCAGCAGTGAGTTGGATGAGCAGTTCTTC

J: TRBJ2-7
V: TRBV12-5
D: TRBD1
size: .
CDR3: CASGLDRAYEQYF
DNA: TGTGCTAGTGGTTTAGACAGGGCCTACGAGCAGTACTTC